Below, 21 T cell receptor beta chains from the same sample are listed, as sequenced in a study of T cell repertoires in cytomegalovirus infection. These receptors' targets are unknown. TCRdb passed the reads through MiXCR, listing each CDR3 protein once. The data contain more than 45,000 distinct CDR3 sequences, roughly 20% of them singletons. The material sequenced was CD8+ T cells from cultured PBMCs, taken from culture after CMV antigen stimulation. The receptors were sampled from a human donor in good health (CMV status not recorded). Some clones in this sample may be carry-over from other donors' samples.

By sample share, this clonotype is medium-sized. CDR3 coding DNA: TGTGCCAGCAGGTCTAAACAGGGGCACATTCAGTACTTC. Translating gives CASRSKQGHIQYF. This chain joins TRBV7-9 and TRBJ2-4, with 7 positions matching TRBD1. Germline CDR1 is SEHNR and CDR2 is FQNEAQ (reference sequence). The length of the CDR3 is 13 residues. With 6 bases clipped from V and 8 bases from J, the junction kept 7 bases outside the gene matches.

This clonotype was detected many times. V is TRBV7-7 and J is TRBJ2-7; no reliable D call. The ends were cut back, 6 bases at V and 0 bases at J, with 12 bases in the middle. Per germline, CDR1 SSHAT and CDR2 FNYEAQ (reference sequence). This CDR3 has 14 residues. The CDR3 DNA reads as TGTGCCAGCAGTCCCGAGCCTGGCTCCTACGAGCAGTACTTC. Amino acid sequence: CASSPEPGSYEQYF.

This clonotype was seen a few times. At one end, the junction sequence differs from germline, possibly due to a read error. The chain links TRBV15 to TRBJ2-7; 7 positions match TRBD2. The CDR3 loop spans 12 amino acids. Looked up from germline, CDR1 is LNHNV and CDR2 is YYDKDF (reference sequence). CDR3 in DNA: TGTGCCACCAGCGGGCCGGGGGGACGGGAGCACTTC. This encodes CATSGPGGREHF.

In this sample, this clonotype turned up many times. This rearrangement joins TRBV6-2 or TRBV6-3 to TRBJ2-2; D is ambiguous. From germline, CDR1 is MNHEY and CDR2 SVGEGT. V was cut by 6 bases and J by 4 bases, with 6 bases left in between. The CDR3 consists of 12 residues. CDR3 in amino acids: CASSVLTGELFF. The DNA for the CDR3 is TGTGCCAGCAGCGTCCTCACCGGGGAGCTGTTTTTT.

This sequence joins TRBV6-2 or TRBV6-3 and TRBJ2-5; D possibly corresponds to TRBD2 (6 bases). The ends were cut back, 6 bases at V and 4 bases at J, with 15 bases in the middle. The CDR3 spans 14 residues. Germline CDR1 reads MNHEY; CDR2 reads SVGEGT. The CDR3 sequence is CASSASGVGETQYF. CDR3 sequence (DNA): TGTGCCAGCAGCGCCTCGGGAGTTGGAGAGACCCAGTACTTC.

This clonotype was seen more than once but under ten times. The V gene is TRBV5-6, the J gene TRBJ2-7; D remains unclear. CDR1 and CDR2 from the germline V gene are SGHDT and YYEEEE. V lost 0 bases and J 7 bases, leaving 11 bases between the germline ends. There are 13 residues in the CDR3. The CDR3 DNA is TGTGCCAGCAGCTTGGGCCTAACTGGGGAGCAGTACTTC. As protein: CASSLGLTGEQYF.

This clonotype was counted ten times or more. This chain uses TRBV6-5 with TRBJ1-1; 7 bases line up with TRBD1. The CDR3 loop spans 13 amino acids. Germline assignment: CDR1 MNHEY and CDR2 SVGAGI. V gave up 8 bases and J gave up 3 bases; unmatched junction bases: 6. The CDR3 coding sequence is TGTGCCAGCCGACTCGGGACAGACACTGAAGCTTTCTTT. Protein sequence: CASRLGTDTEAFF.

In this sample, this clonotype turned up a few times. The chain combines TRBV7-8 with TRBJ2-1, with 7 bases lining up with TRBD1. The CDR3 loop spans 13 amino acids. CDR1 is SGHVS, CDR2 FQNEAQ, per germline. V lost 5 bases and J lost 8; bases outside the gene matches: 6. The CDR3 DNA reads TGTGCCAGCAGCCTCCGACAGGGCGATGAGCAGTTCTTC. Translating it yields CASSLRQGDEQFF.

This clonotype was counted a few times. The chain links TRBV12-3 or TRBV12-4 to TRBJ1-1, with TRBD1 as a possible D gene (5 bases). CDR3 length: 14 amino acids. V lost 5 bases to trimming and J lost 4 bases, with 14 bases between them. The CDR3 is CASSPGTSTTEAFF. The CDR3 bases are TGTGCCAGCAGTCCCGGGACCTCCACCACTGAAGCTTTCTTT.

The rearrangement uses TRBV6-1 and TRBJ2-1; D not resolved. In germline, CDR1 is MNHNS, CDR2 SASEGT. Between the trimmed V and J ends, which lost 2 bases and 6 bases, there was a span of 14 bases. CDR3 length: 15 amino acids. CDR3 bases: TGTGCCAGCAGTGAATTCGGGTGGGGTTTCAATGAGCAGTTCTTC. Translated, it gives CASSEFGWGFNEQFF.

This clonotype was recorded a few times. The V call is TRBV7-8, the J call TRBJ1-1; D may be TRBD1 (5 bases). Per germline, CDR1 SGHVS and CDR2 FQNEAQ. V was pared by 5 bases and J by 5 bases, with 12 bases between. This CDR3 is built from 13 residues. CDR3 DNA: TGTGCCAGCAGCCCGGGGGGGAGGACTGAAGCTTTCTTT. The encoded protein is CASSPGGRTEAFF.

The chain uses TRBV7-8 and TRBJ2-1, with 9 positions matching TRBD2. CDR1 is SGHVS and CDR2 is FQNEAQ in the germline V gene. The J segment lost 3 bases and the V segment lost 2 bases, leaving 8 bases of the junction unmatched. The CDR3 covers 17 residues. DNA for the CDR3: TGTGCCAGCAGCTTACCCACCAGCGGGGGGAACTACAATGAGCAGTTCTTC. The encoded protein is CASSLPTSGGNYNEQFF.

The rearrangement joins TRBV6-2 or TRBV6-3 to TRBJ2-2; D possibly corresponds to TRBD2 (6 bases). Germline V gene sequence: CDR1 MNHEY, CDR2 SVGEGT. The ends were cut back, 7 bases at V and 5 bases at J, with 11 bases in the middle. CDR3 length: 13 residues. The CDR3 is CASTYGGTGELFF. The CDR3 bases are TGTGCCAGCACCTACGGAGGGACCGGGGAGCTGTTTTTT.

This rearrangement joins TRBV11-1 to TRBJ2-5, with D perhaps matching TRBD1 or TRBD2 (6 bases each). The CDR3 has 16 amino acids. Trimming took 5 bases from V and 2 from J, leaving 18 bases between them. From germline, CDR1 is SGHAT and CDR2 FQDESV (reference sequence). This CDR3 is CASSLLGGRGQETQYF. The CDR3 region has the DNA TGTGCCAGCAGCCTTCTCGGGGGCAGGGGACAAGAGACCCAGTACTTC.

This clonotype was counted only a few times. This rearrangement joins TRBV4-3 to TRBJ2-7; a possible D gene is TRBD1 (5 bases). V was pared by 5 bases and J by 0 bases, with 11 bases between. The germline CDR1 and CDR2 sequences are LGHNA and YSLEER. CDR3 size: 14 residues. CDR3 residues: CASSRGVTSYEQYF. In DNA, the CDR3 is TGCGCCAGCAGCAGGGGCGTGACCTCCTACGAGCAGTACTTC.

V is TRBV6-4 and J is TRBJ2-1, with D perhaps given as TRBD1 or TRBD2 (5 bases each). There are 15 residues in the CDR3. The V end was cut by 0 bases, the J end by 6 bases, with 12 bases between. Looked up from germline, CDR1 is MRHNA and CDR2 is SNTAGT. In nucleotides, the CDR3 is TGTGCCAGCAGTGACTCGAGCGACGGGGCCAATGAGCAGTTCTTC. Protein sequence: CASSDSSDGANEQFF.

The CDR3 region is CASSYMVGAGTEAFF. Written as DNA, the CDR3 is TGTGCCAGCAGCTATATGGTGGGAGCGGGGACTGAAGCTTTCTTT. The chain links TRBV7-2 to TRBJ1-1; no reliable D call. Germline CDR1 reads SGHTA; CDR2 reads FQGNSA. The V end was cut by 4 bases, the J end by 5 bases, with 17 bases between. The CDR3 runs 15 residues.

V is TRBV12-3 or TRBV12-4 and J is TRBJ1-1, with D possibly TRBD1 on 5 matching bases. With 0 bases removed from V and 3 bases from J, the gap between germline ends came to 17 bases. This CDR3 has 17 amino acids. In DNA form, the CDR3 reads TGTGCCAGCAGTTTAGCCGGGACCCAGGGATGGTACACTGAAGCTTTCTTT. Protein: CASSLAGTQGWYTEAFF.

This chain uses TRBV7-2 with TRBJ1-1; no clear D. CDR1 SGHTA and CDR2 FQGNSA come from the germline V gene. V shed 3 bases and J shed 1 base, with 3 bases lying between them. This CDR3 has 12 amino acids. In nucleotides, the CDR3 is TGTGCCAGCAGCTTTTGGAACACTGAAGCTTTCTTT. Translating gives CASSFWNTEAFF. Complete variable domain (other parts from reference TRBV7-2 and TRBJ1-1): GAGVSQSPSNKVTEKGKDVELRCDPISGHTALYWYRQSLGQGLEFLIYFQGNSAPDKSGLPSDRFSAERTGGSVSTLTIQRTQQEDSAVYLCASSFWNTEAFFGQGTRLTVV.

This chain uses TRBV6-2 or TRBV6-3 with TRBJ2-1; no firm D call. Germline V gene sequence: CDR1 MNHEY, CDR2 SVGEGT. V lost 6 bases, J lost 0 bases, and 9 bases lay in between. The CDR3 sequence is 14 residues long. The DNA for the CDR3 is TGTGCCAGCAGCATACTCAGCTCCTACAATGAGCAGTTCTTC. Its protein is CASSILSSYNEQFF.

The CDR3 is CSVERFDNEQFF. CDR3 sequence (DNA): TGCAGCGTTGAAAGATTCGACAATGAGCAGTTCTTC. The chain employs TRBV29-1 and TRBJ2-1; D remains unclear. The V end was cut by 2 bases, the J end by 5 bases, with 7 bases between. Germline CDR1 and CDR2: SQVTM and ANQGSEA. The CDR3 consists of 12 residues.